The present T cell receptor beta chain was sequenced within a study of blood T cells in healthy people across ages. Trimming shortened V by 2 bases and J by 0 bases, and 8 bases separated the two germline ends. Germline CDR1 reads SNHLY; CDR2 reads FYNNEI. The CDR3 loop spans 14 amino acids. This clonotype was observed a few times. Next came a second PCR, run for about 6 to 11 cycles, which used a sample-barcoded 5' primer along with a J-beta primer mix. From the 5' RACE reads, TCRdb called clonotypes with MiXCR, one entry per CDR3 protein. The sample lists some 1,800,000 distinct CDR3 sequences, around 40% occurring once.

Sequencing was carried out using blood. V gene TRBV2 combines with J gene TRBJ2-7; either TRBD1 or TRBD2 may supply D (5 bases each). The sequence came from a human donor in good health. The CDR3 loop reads CASSEWGSSYEQYF. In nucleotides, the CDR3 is TGTGCCAGCAGTGAATGGGGGAGCTCCTACGAGCAGTACTTC.